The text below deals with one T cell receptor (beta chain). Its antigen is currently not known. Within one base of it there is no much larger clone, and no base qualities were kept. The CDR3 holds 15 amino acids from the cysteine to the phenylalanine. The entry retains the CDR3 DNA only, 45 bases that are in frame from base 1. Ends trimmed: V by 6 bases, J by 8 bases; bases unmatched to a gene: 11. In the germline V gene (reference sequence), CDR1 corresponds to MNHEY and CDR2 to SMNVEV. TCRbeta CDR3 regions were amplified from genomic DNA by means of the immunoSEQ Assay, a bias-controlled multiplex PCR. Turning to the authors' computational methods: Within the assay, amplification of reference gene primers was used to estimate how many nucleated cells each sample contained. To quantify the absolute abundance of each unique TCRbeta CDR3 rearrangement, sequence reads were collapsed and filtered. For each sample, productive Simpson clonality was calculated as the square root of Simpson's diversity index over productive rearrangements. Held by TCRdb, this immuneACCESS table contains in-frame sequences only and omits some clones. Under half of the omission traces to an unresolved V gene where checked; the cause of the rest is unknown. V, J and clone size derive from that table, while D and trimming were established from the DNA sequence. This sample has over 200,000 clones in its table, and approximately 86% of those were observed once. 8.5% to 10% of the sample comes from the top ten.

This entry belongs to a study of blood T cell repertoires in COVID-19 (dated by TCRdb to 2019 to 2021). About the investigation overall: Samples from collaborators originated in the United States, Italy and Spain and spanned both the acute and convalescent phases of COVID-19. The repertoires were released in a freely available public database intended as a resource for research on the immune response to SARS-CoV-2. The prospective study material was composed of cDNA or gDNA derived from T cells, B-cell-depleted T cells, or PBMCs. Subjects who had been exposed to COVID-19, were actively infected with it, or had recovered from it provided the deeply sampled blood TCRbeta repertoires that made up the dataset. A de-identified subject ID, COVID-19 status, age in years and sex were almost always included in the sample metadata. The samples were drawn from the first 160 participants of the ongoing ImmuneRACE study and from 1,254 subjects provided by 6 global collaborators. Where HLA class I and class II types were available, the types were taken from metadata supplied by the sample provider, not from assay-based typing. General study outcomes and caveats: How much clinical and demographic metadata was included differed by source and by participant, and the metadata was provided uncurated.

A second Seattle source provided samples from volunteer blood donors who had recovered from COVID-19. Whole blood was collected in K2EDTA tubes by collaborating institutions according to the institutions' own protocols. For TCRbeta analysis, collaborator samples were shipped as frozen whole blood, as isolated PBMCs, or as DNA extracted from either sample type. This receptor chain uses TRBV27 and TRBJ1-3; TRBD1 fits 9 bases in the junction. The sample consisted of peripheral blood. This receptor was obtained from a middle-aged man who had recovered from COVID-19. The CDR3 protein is CASSIQGARSYTIYF. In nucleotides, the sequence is TGTGCCAGCAGCATACAGGGGGCGCGGTCATACACCATATATTTT.